Below, one TCR beta chain is given with its context. Symptom resolution, clearance, or two negative PCRs marked donors in Cohort 3 as recovered. This CDR3 has 15 amino acids. The V end was cut by 4 bases, the J end by 4 bases, with 16 bases between. Germline CDR1 and CDR2: LGHDT and YNNKEL (reference sequence). The sample is drawn from a study of blood T cell repertoires in COVID-19. Study overall: Sample material is recorded as cDNA or gDNA derived from T cells, B-cell-depleted T cells, or PBMCs.

Sequenced by immunoSEQ multiplex PCR; TCRdb stores in-frame clones only, minus some. The data contain approximately 210,000 clones, about 90% of them seen just once; the ten biggest clones take up roughly 8.4%. This rearrangement joins TRBV3-1 (or the pseudogene TRBV3-2) to TRBJ1-2, with TRBD1 as a possible D gene (5 bases). The specimen sequenced was PBMCs or T cells enriched from blood (not recorded which). This TCR came from a woman younger than 30 who had recovered from COVID-19. This CDR3 is CASSRNAGSSYGYTF. The DNA for the CDR3 is TGTGCCAGCAGCCGAAACGCAGGGTCAAGCTATGGCTACACCTTC.